These 24 T cell receptor beta chains were sequenced from one sample in a study of shared T cell receptors in the human thymus. The repertoire was sequenced with immunoSEQ multiplex PCR; TCRdb's copy has only in-frame clones and lacks some. The sample includes about 400,000 clones, around 93% seen only once; the top ten take roughly 0.02%. The sequenced sample was thymocytes. All receptors derive from a human donor.

For this clone: Sequence at one end of the junction differs from germline and may be a read error. The chain combines TRBV7-9 with TRBJ2-1, with TRBD2 matching over 7 bases. CDR3 length: 15 residues. Germline V gene sequence: CDR1 SEHNR, CDR2 FQNEAQ (reference sequence). This CDR3 reads CASSLAVSSYNEQFF. CDR3 DNA: TGTGCCAGCAGCCTAGCGGTTAGCTCCTACAATGAGCAGTTCTTC.

The gene calls are TRBV4-2 and TRBJ2-1; D not certain. This CDR3 comprises 17 residues. The V end was cut by 0 bases, the J end by 1 base, with 13 bases between. Germline V gives CDR1 LGHNA, CDR2 YNFKEQ. Here the CDR3 DNA reads TGTGCCAGCAGCCAAGATAATGCTACCCAATCCTACAATGAGCAGTTCTTC. Translation: CASSQDNATQSYNEQFF.

This chain joins TRBV28 and TRBJ1-3; a possible D gene is TRBD1 (5 bases). The ends were cut back, 11 bases at V and 0 bases at J, with 17 bases in the middle. Germline V gives CDR1 MDHEN, CDR2 SYDVKM. The CDR3 consists of 15 residues. The CDR3 reads CARGGPRNSGNTIYF. The CDR3 DNA reads TGTGCCCGGGGGGGACCTAGAAACTCTGGAAACACCATATATTTT. Complete variable domain (other parts from reference TRBV28 and TRBJ1-3): DVKVTQSSRYLVKRTGEKVFLECVQDMDHENMFWYRQDPGLGLRLIYFSYDVKMKEKGDIPEGYSVSREKKERFSLILESASTNQTSMYLCARGGPRNSGNTIYFGEGSWLTVV.

J is TRBJ1-4 and V is TRBV5-1, with D uncertain. The V end lost 4 bases, the J end lost 2 bases, and 12 bases lay between the germline ends. The germline V gene encodes CDR1 SGHRS and CDR2 YFSETQ. There are 15 residues in the CDR3. CDR3 amino acids: CASSLEGGTNEKLFF. The CDR3 bases are TGCGCCAGCAGCCTGGAGGGAGGGACTAATGAAAAACTGTTTTTT.

The V and J genes are TRBV9 and TRBJ2-3; possibly TRBD1 for D (6 bases). The CDR3 runs 14 residues. Germline CDR1 reads SGDLS; CDR2 reads YYNGEE. The germline V and J ends were trimmed by 3 bases and 2 bases, with 10 bases remaining between them. This CDR3 is CASSDGQTTDTQYF. CDR3 in DNA: TGTGCCAGCAGCGACGGACAGACCACAGATACGCAGTATTTT.

The chain links TRBV27 to TRBJ2-1; D possibly uses TRBD1 or TRBD2 (7 bases each). The CDR3 is 15 residues long. CDR1 MNHEY and CDR2 SMNVEV come from the germline V gene (reference sequence). Trimming cost V 7 bases and J 7 bases, with 20 bases left between them. The CDR3 region is CASTSPGGGHNEQFF. DNA for the CDR3: TGTGCCAGCACCTCCCCAGGGGGGGGGCATAATGAGCAGTTCTTC.

Concerning this clone: One end of the junction does not line up with germline, which may come from a read error. The rearrangement joins TRBV4-1 to TRBJ2-1; TRBD2 matches at 8 bases. The CDR3 has 12 amino acids. CDR1 and CDR2 from the germline V gene are MGHRA and YSYEKL. The CDR3, as DNA: TGCGCCAGCAGCCAAGATCTGGCGGGAGGCATCTTC. Amino acids: CASSQDLAGGIF.

V and J are TRBV9 and TRBJ2-1, with a tentative D call TRBD1 (7 bases). Between the trimmed V and J ends, which lost 6 bases and 1 base, there was a span of 17 bases. The germline gives CDR1 SGDLS, CDR2 YYNGEE. The length of the CDR3 is 16 residues. This CDR3 is CASNQGGQGSYNEQFF. The CDR3 nucleotides read TGTGCCAGCAACCAGGGGGGTCAGGGGTCCTACAATGAGCAGTTCTTC.

This chain connects TRBV5-8 to TRBJ2-7; 14 bases are shared with TRBD2. Germline V CDR1 and CDR2: SGHTS, YDEGEE. The CDR3 length is 17 residues. Germline trimming cut 0 bases from V and 3 bases from J; bases unmatched to any gene: 5. The CDR3 DNA reads as TGTGCCAGCAGCTTGGGACTAGCGGGAGGGCTGGGCTACGAGCAGTACTTC. This gives the protein CASSLGLAGGLGYEQYF.

About this clone itself: It is likely a read error, because the conserved phenylalanine at the end of the CDR3 is missing. V gene TRBV28 combines with J gene TRBJ1-2; a possible D gene is TRBD1 (5 bases). The ends were cut back, 5 bases at V and 3 bases at J, with 7 bases in the middle. Germline V gene sequence: CDR1 MDHEN, CDR2 SYDVKM. This CDR3 is built from 12 residues. The CDR3 DNA reads TGTGCCAGCAGTAAGGGACACTATGGCTACACCCTC. Residues: CASSKGHYGYTL.

The chain uses TRBV4-1 and TRBJ2-4; D remains ambiguous. V dropped 1 base and J dropped 5 bases, with 12 bases sitting between them. CDR3 length: 15 amino acids. Germline V gene data show CDR1 as MGHRA and CDR2 as YSYEKL. The CDR3 coding sequence is TGCGCCAGCAGCCAAGTTTTTGAGTGCCAAAACATTCAGTACTTC. It translates to CASSQVFECQNIQYF.

The chain employs TRBV5-8 and TRBJ1-1; D ambiguous. Deletions cut 0 bases from V and 6 bases from J, with 12 bases between. CDR3 length: 14 amino acids. Germline CDR1 and CDR2: SGHTS and YDEGEE. In DNA form, the CDR3 reads TGTGCCAGCAGCTTGGTAGGCCCAGCCTCTGAAGCTTTCTTT. It is translated as CASSLVGPASEAFF.

This chain joins TRBV27 and TRBJ1-4; 9 nucleotides match TRBD1. V was clipped by 6 bases and J by 7 bases; unmatched bases: 9. This CDR3 spans 15 amino acids. CDR1 and CDR2 from the germline V gene are MNHEY and SMNVEV (reference sequence). CDR3 sequence: CASSKQTGGSEKLFF. In DNA, the CDR3 is TGTGCCAGCAGCAAACAGACAGGGGGAAGTGAAAAACTGTTTTTT.

The chain recombines TRBV13 with TRBJ1-1, with D unclear. CDR1 PRHDT and CDR2 FYEKMQ come from the germline V gene (reference sequence). The CDR3 totals 14 residues. The V and J ends lost 1 base and 3 bases respectively, with 9 bases between them. The CDR3 protein is CASSLDPRHTEAFF. The DNA for the CDR3 is TGTGCCAGCAGCTTAGACCCACGGCACACTGAAGCTTTCTTT.

The rearrangement uses TRBV28 and TRBJ2-7, with 7 bases identical to TRBD1. This CDR3 has 12 amino acids. Germline values: CDR1 MDHEN, CDR2 SYDVKM. Germline trimming cut 9 bases from V and 3 bases from J; bases unmatched to any gene: 5. The CDR3 nucleotides are TGTGCCAGTTTAGGGACAGACTACGAGCAGTACTTC. Amino acid sequence: CASLGTDYEQYF.

The chain uses TRBV5-4 and TRBJ2-7, with 8 bases fitting TRBD1. This CDR3 is 16 amino acids long. V lost 3 bases, J lost 6 bases, and 14 bases stayed unmatched. Germline V gives CDR1 SGHNT, CDR2 YYREEE (reference sequence). In nucleotides, the CDR3 is TGTGCCAGCAGCTCCCTTCCGGGACAGGAATTGGGCGAGCAGTACTTC. This codes for CASSSLPGQELGEQYF.

The genes are TRBV29-1 and TRBJ2-7; 7 nucleotides line up with TRBD1. CDR3 size: 16 residues. V was clipped by 5 bases and J by 1 base; unmatched bases: 14. Germline-derived CDR1 and CDR2 are SQVTM and ANQGSEA. The CDR3 loop is CSVLSRTGTVSYEQYF. DNA for the CDR3: TGCAGCGTTCTAAGCCGTACAGGGACAGTATCCTACGAGCAGTACTTC.

This chain links TRBV30 with TRBJ2-3; possible D gene TRBD2, 6 bases. Germline assignment: CDR1 GTSNPN and CDR2 SVGIG (reference sequence). The CDR3 extends over 16 amino acids. With 0 bases removed from V and 1 base from J, the gap between germline ends came to 14 bases. The CDR3 sequence is CAWSVLGGWGTDTQYF. The DNA for the CDR3 is TGTGCCTGGAGTGTACTTGGAGGGTGGGGCACAGATACGCAGTATTTT.

J is TRBJ2-1 and V is TRBV7-4; 8 nucleotides align to TRBD1. V lost 1 base and J lost 10; bases outside the gene matches: 18. Germline V CDR1 and CDR2: SGHVT, SQSDAQ. CDR3 size: 18 residues. CDR3 in amino acids: CASSLGTGSWPMEGEQFF. The DNA of the CDR3 is TGTGCCAGCAGCTTAGGGACAGGGAGCTGGCCCATGGAGGGGGAGCAGTTCTTC.

The chain is built from TRBV27 and TRBJ2-1, with D unresolved. Germline CDR1 and CDR2: MNHEY and SMNVEV (reference sequence). V lost 2 bases to trimming and J lost 5 bases, with 7 bases between them. The CDR3 length is 13 residues. CDR3 loop: CASSLTRNNEQFF. As DNA, the CDR3 is TGTGCCAGCAGTTTAACCAGGAACAATGAGCAGTTCTTC.

The chain recombines TRBV21-1 with TRBJ2-2. TRBV21-1 is described as a pseudogene. The CDR3 has 12 amino acids. The CDR3 sequence is CASRRNTGELFF. CDR3 coding DNA: TGTGCCAGCCGCCGGAACACCGGGGAGCTGTTTTTT.

This sequence joins TRBV27 and TRBJ2-3; 11 bases align to TRBD2. Germline values: CDR1 MNHEY, CDR2 SMNVEV (reference sequence). The V segment lost 5 bases and the J segment 2 bases; nucleotides outside the gene matches: 15. The CDR3 sequence is 19 residues long. The CDR3 region is CASSPTYPRLAGYTDTQYF. Written as DNA, the CDR3 is TGTGCCAGCAGTCCGACCTATCCTCGACTAGCGGGGTACACAGATACGCAGTATTTT.

The J gene is TRBJ1-5, the V gene TRBV6-1; 7 positions agree with TRBD1. Germline V lookup: CDR1 MNHNS, CDR2 SASEGT. Trimming at V came to 7 bases and at J to 7 bases, leaving 13 bases not matched to a gene. The CDR3 is made up of 15 amino acids. CDR3 in DNA: TGTGCCAGCATCGAAAGAGAGGGGGCTGGGCAGCCCCAGCATTTT. Protein product: CASIEREGAGQPQHF.

The chain couples TRBV19 to TRBJ2-1, with TRBD2 matching 9 bases. Germline V gives CDR1 LNHDA, CDR2 SQIVND (reference sequence). The CDR3 sequence is 15 residues long. V gave up 4 bases and J gave up 7 bases; unmatched junction bases: 8. The CDR3 nucleotides read TGTGCCAGTAGTACGAAGCGGGAGGTCGAGAATGAGCAGTTCTTC. Residues: CASSTKREVENEQFF. Drawing the rest from reference TRBV19 and TRBJ2-1, the complete variable domain is DGGITQSPKYLFRKEGQNVTLSCEQNLNHDAMYWYRQDPGQGLRLIYYSQIVNDFQKGDIAEGYSVSREKKESFPLTVTSAQKNPTAFYLCASSTKREVENEQFFGPGTRLTVL.